This TCR beta chain was documented in a study of shared clonotypes between healthy human individuals. This clone was observed a handful of times. The antigen is unknown. CD8 cells regarded as naive lacked CD45RO, were positively chosen for CCR7, and omitted terminally differentiated effector memory CD45RA+ cells. Points from the study as a whole: Naive CD4 clonotypes were shared across a few donors at roughly 4.6%.

V lost 1 base, J lost 10 bases, and 23 bases lay in between. This CDR3 region has 18 residues. Germline V gene sequence: CDR1 SGHDN, CDR2 FVKESK. The run depth of the assay was deep. The method was immunoSEQ multiplex PCR; TCRdb's version includes in-frame clones alone and lacks a portion of them. Seen here are about 870,000 clones, almost 95% observed once, and the top ten hold less than 25%. The material sequenced was naive CD8+ T cells sorted from blood. The clonotype was recovered from a man aged 25-40 years in good health. V gene TRBV14 combines with J gene TRBJ2-6, with a weak D call TRBD2 (6 bases). The CDR3 reads CASSQVSEGAAVWNVLTF. As DNA, the CDR3 is TGTGCCAGCAGCCAAGTCTCGGAGGGTGCAGCTGTCTGGAACGTCCTGACTTTC.